Reported below is one TCR beta chain. The data are from a study of T cell responses to AZD1222 COVID-19 vaccine. This table comes from immunoSEQ multiplex PCR, and its TCRdb copy is limited to in-frame clones, with some not included. The data show about 140,000 clones, with 92% seen just once and approximately 4% held by the top ten. This TCR derives from an adult who received the AZD1222 COVID-19 vaccine. The sample was peripheral blood, taken 28 days after the second AZD1222 dose.

CDR3 sequence (DNA): TGTGCCAGCAGTGATCAGGGGCTCTCTGGCACTGAAGCTTTCTTT. This translates into CASSDQGLSGTEAFF. The chain recombines TRBV6-1 with TRBJ1-1; D perhaps matches TRBD1 (6 bases). Germline CDR1 and CDR2: MNHNS and SASEGT. V was clipped by 3 bases and J by 4 bases, with 15 bases between them. The length of the CDR3 is 15 residues.